Given below is one TCR beta chain in context. The antigen remains unidentified. In the PCR, 60 Vbeta and 13 Jbeta primers were used. The assay was immunoSEQ multiplex PCR, and TCRdb's table has in-frame clones only and misses some. The table includes approximately 130,000 clones, about 81% detected once. This sample was included in a study of cytomegalovirus exposure and HLA in healthy donors. Study overall: Findings of an earlier analysis included some 120 million unique TCR beta sequences from about 180 million T cells. Findings of the study overall: Certain sequence variants were highly shared and formed a cluster, and this cluster was likely a sequencing artifact. Later on, an analysis tied approximately 17,000 TCR beta sequences to HLA alleles at 0.05 false discovery rate.

Sequenced input: PBMCs. The receptor comes from a woman between 35 and 50 years old in good health and CMV-seropositive.

CDR3 residues: CASSLERLGYTF. As DNA, the CDR3 is TGTGCCAGCAGCTTAGAGCGGTTGGGCTACACCTTC. The V gene is TRBV7-9, the J gene TRBJ1-2, with D unresolved. The CDR3 sequence is 12 residues long. V shed 1 base and J shed 8 bases, with 8 bases lying between them. CDR1 is SEHNR and CDR2 is FQNEAQ in the germline V gene (reference sequence).